This T cell receptor (beta chain) was sequenced in a study of T-cell memory formation after mild COVID-19. Study-wide results and limits: Contracting clones, day 15 to 85, had balanced CD4/CD8, and later expanders favored CD4+. Chiefly within CM and EM were the contracting CD4+ clones; CD8+ ones were within EMRA.

This clonotype has more than one count but fewer than ten. Its antigen is currently unknown. Libraries for TCRalpha and TCRbeta carried sample barcodes and unique molecular identifiers via 5'RACE. TCRdb fed the 5' RACE reads into MiXCR, producing one record per CDR3 protein. The profile shows around 250,000 distinct CDR3 sequences, around 16% of them singletons. Sequencing was performed on PBMCs or a T cell subset sorted from them (not recorded which). The sequence was collected from a man between 18 and 29 years old who had mild COVID-19 (a few samples of this study predate the infection). Cell type and time point are not known.

The CDR3 nucleotides are TGTGCCAGCAGCCGGGCCTCGGGGGAGCAGTACTTC. Translated, it gives CASSRASGEQYF. The chain combines TRBV7-9 with TRBJ2-7; perhaps TRBD2 as D (5 bases). With 5 bases removed from V and 7 bases from J, the gap between germline ends came to 12 bases. From germline, CDR1 is SEHNR and CDR2 FQNEAQ (reference sequence). CDR3 length equals 12 residues. Looking up the rest from reference TRBV7-9 and TRBJ2-7 gives the full variable domain: DTGVSQNPRHKITKRGQNVTFRCDPISEHNRLYWYRQTLGQGPEFLTYFQNEAQLEKSRLLSDRFSAERPKGSFSTLEIQRTEQGDSAMYLCASSRASGEQYFGPGTRLTVT.